The source of this T cell receptor beta chain is a study of control samples from healthy donors and cancer patients. Germline-derived CDR1 and CDR2 are MGHRA and YSYEKL. This CDR3 region has 15 residues. Trimming shortened V by 4 bases and J by 0 bases, and 11 bases separated the two germline ends. TCRdb's table, derived via immunoSEQ multiplex PCR, lists solely in-frame clones and lacks some. The repertoire holds more than 100,000 clones, with around 92% as singletons. The sample comprised PBMCs. This sequence was found in a man in his forties or fifties with head and neck cancer. V usage is TRBV4-1 and J usage is TRBJ2-3, with D possibly matching TRBD2 (5 bases). The CDR3 is CASSPPRGSTDTQYF. CDR3 nucleotide sequence: TGCGCCAGCAGCCCCCCCCGGGGTAGCACAGATACGCAGTATTTT.